Presented here are 7 T cell receptor beta chains from one specimen sequenced in a study of blood T cell repertoires in COVID-19. Only in-frame clones appear in the TCRdb table, and some are missing; sequencing was by immunoSEQ multiplex PCR. The sample holds around 150,000 clones; 75% to 80% are singletons and the top ten take under 3%. Sequenced sample: PBMCs or T cells enriched from blood (not recorded which). These receptors all come from a woman aged 50 to 60 who had recovered from COVID-19.

This clone has only one observation. The CDR3 DNA reads as TGTGCCACCAGTGACAGGGACAGGACGTATGGCTACACCTTC. Its translation is CATSDRDRTYGYTF. This chain uses TRBV24-1 with TRBJ1-2; 8 bases are shared with TRBD1. The germline V gene encodes CDR1 KGHDR and CDR2 SFDVKD. The V and J ends lost 4 bases and 5 bases, in that order; junction bases with no gene match: 5. The CDR3 contains 14 residues.

This rearrangement joins TRBV27 to TRBJ2-2; D is possibly TRBD1 (6 bases). The V and J ends lost 3 bases and 1 base respectively, with 9 bases between them. In germline, CDR1 is MNHEY, CDR2 SMNVEV (reference sequence). CDR3 size: 15 residues. CDR3 region: CASSLAGVNTGELFF. For the CDR3, the DNA is TGTGCCAGCAGTTTGGCAGGGGTGAACACCGGGGAGCTGTTTTTT.

The chain couples TRBV18 to TRBJ2-1, with D possibly matching TRBD2 (5 bases). CDR1 and CDR2 from the germline V gene are KGHSH and LQKENI. CDR3 length: 13 residues. Trimming left V 3 bases short and J 6 bases short, with 9 bases between. In DNA form, the CDR3 reads TGTGCCAGCTCACCGATACTAGGCAATGAGCAGTTCTTC. Translating gives CASSPILGNEQFF.

V usage is TRBV28 and J usage is TRBJ2-1, with 12 bases lining up with TRBD2. The trim removed 5 bases at V and 7 bases at J, leaving 12 bases unmatched. The CDR3 is 17 residues long. Germline V gene sequence: CDR1 MDHEN, CDR2 SYDVKM. The CDR3 nucleotides read TGTGCCAGCAGTCTCCGGACTAGCGGGATTGGCAGTAATGAGCAGTTCTTC. Its protein product is CASSLRTSGIGSNEQFF.

About this clone: Other nucleotide sequences in the sample specify the same CDR3. This rearrangement joins TRBV11-2 to TRBJ2-3, with unresolved D. Germline CDR1 SGHAT, CDR2 FQNNGV. The CDR3 sequence is 13 residues long. V lost 1 base and J 4 bases, leaving 6 bases between the germline ends. This chain's CDR3 is CASSLGLADTQYF. Here the CDR3 DNA reads TGTGCCAGCAGCTTAGGCCTAGCAGATACGCAGTATTTT.

The gene calls are TRBV30 and TRBJ1-4; D not certain. V dropped 0 bases and J dropped 7 bases, with 15 bases sitting between them. The CDR3 runs to 15 residues. The germline V gene encodes CDR1 GTSNPN and CDR2 SVGIG (reference sequence). The CDR3 DNA is TGTGCCTGGAGTGTACTGGCGGACTTCGGTGAAAAACTGTTTTTT. This sequence encodes CAWSVLADFGEKLFF.

The chain recombines TRBV7-6 with TRBJ2-7; possible D gene TRBD2, 8 bases. Germline V gene sequence: CDR1 SGHVS, CDR2 FNYEAQ. Trimming removed 5 bases at V and 2 bases at J, with 34 bases between. The CDR3 contains 21 residues. The CDR3 nucleotides read TGTGCCAGCAGCCGCTATGGCAGGGGGGGAGAAGCGGGAGATACCACCTACGAGCAGTACTTC. Translating gives CASSRYGRGGEAGDTTYEQYF.